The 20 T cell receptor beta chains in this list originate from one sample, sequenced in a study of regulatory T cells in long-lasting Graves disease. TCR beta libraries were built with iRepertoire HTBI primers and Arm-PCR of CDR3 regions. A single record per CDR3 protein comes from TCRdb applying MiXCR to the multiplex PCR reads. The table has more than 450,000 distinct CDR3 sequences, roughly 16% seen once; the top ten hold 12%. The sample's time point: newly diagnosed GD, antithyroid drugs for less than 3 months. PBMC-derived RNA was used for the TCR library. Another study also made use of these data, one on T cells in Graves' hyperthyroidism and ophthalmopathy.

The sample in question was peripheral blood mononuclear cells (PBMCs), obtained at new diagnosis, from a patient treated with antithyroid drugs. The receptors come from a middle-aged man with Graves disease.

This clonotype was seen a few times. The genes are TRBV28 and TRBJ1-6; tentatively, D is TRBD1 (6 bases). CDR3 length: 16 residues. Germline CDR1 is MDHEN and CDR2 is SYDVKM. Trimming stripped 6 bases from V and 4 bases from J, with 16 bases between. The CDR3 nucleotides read TGTGCCAGCAGCCCACTGGGAGGGGGATATAATTCACCCCTCCACTTT. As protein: CASSPLGGGYNSPLHF. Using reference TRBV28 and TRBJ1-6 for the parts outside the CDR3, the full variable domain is DVKVTQSSRYLVKRTGEKVFLECVQDMDHENMFWYRQDPGLGLRLIYFSYDVKMKEKGDIPEGYSVSREKKERFSLILESASTNQTSMYLCASSPLGGGYNSPLHFGNGTRLTVT.

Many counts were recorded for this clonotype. The CDR3: CATRENLYNEQFF. The CDR3 DNA follows: TGTGCCACCAGGGAGAATCTATACAATGAGCAGTTCTTC. The chain couples TRBV24-1 to TRBJ2-1, with no clear D. The CDR3 is 13 residues long. Trimming shortened V by 7 bases and J by 4 bases, and 10 bases separated the two germline ends. Germline CDR1 KGHDR, CDR2 SFDVKD.

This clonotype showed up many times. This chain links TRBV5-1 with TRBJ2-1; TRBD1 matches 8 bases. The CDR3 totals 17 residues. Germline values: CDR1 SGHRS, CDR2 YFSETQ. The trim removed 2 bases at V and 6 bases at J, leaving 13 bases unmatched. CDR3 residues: CASSFPGRGQGGNEQFF. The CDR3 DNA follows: TGCGCCAGCAGCTTTCCGGGACGAGGACAGGGTGGCAATGAGCAGTTCTTC.

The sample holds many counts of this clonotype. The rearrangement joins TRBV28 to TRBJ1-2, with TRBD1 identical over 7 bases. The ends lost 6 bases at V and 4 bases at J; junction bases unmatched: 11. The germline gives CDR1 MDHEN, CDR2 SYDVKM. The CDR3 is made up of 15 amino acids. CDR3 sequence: CASRLGQELFYGYTF. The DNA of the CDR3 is TGTGCCAGCAGACTCGGACAGGAGCTCTTCTATGGCTACACCTTC.

The CDR3 region has the DNA TGTGCCAGCAGCACGGACGGCGGGGGGGAGACCCAGTACTTC. Its protein product is CASSTDGGGETQYF. The V call is TRBV11-2, the J call TRBJ2-5, with 8 positions matching TRBD2. V trimming: 5 bases; J trimming: 5 bases; junction bases outside the gene matches: 7. Germline V gene sequence: CDR1 SGHAT, CDR2 FQNNGV. This CDR3 comprises 14 residues.

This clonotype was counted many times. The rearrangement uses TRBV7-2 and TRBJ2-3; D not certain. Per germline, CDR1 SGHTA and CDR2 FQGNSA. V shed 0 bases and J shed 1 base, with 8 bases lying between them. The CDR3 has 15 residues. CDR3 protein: CASSLAGSGTDTQYF. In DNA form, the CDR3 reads TGTGCCAGCAGCTTAGCGGGGTCTGGCACAGATACGCAGTATTTT.

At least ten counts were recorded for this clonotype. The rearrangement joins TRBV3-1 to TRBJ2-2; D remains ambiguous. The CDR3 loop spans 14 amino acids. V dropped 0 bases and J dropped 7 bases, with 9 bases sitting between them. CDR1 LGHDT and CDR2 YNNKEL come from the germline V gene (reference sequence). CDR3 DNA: TGTGCCAGCAGCCAAGATCGCGGAATCGGGGAGCTGTTTTTT. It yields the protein CASSQDRGIGELFF.

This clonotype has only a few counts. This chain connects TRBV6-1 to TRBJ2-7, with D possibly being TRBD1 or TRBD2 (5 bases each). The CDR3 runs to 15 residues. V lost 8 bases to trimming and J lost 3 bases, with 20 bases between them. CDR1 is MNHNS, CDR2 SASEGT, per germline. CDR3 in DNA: TGTGCCAGCTCCTCGGGACCCAACATCCGCTACGAGCAGTACTTC. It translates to CASSSGPNIRYEQYF.

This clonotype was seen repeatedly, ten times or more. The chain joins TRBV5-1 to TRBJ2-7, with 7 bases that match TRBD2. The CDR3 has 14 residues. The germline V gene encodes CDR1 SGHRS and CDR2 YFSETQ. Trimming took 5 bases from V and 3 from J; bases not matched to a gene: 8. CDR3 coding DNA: TGCGCCAGCAGTCGAGGACTAGAAATCTACGAGCAGTACTTC. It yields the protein CASSRGLEIYEQYF.

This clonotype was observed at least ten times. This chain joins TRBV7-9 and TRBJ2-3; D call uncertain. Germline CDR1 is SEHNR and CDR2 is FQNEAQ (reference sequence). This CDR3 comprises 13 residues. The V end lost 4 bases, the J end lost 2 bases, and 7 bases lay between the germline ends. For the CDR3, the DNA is TGTGCCAGCAGCTATAGCTCCACAGATACGCAGTATTTT. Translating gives CASSYSSTDTQYF.

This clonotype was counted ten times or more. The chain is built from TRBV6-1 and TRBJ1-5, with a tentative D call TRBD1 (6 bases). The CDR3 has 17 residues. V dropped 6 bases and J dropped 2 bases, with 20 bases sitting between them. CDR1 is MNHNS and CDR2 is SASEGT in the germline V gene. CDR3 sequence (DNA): TGTGCCAGCAGCGGTCCGGGACACCCGCGGGGCAATCAGCCCCAGCATTTT. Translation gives CASSGPGHPRGNQPQHF.

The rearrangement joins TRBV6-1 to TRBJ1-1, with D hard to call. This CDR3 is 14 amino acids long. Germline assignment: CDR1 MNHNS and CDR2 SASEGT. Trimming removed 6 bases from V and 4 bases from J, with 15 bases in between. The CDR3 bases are TGTGCCAGCAGGCGCGCCGGGGTCGGCACTGAAGCTTTCTTT. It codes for CASRRAGVGTEAFF.

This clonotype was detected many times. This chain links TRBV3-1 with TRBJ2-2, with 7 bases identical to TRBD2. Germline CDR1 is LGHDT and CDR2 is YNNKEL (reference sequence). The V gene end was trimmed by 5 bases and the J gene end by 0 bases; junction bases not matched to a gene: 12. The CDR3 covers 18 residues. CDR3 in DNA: TGTGCCAGCAGCTCTAGACTAGCAGCAAACCCGAACACCGGGGAGCTGTTTTTT. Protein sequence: CASSSRLAANPNTGELFF.

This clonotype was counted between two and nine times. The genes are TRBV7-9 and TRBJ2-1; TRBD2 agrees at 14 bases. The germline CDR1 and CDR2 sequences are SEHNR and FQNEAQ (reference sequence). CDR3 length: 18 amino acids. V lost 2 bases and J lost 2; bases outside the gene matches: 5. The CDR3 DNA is TGTGCCAGCAGCTTACGGGGGACTAGCGGGGGCCCCTACAATGAGCAGTTCTTC. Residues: CASSLRGTSGGPYNEQFF.

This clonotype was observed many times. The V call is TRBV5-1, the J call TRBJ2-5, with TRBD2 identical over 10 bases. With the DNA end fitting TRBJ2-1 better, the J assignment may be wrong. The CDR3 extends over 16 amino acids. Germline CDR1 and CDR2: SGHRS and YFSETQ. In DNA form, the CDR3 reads TGCGCCAGCAGCAATTTACTAGCGGGACTAGTAGTCGAGCAGTTCTTC. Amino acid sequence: CASSNLLAGLVVEQFF.

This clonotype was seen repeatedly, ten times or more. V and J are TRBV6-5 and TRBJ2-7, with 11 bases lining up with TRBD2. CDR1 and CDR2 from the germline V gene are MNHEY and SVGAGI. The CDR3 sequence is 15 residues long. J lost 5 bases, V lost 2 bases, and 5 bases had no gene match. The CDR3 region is CASSYLAGGSNEQYF. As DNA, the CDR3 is TGTGCCAGCAGTTACCTAGCGGGAGGATCGAACGAGCAGTACTTC.

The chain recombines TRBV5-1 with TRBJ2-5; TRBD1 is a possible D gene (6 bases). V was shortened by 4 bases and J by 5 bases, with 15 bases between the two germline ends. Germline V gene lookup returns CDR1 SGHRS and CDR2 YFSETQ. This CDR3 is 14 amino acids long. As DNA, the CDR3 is TGCGCCAGCAGCCCCGGAACAGGGTGGGAGACCCAGTACTTC. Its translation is CASSPGTGWETQYF.

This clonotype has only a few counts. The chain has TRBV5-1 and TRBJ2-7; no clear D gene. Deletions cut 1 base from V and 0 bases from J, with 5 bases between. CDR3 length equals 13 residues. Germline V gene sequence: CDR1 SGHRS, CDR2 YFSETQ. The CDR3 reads CASSLSASYEQYF. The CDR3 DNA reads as TGCGCCAGCAGCTTGTCAGCCTCCTACGAGCAGTACTTC.

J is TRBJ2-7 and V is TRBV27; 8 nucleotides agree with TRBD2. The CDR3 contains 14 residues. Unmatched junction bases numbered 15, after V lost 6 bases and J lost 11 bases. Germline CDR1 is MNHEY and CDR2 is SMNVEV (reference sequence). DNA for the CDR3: TGTGCCAGCAGGGGAGCTAGCGGGCCTGGAGCGGAGTACTTC. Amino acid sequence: CASRGASGPGAEYF.

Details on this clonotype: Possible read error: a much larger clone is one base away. Written as DNA, the CDR3 is TGTGCCAGCAGGACTAGCGGGACGAACACCGGGGAGCTGTTTTTT. It specifies CASRTSGTNTGELFF. The V and J genes are TRBV7-3 and TRBJ2-2, with TRBD2 matching over 11 bases. This CDR3 contains 15 residues. CDR1 and CDR2 from the germline V gene are SGHTA and FQGTGA. J lost 0 bases, V lost 6 bases, and 0 bases had no gene match.